The clone carrying this T cell receptor (beta chain) was found a few times. Methods used by the authors: Using reference gene primer amplification, nucleated cell counts were estimated. Using immunoSEQ multiplex PCR, the repertoire was profiled, and TCRdb retains in-frame clones only, with some absent. D and trimming were read from the DNA, whereas the V and J calls and clone size are those reported in that table. The sample lists a few hundred thousand clones, about 85% occurring once. V gave up 1 base and J gave up 7 bases, with 5 bases separating them. The germline CDR1 and CDR2 sequences are SGHTA and FQGNSA. The CDR3 consists of 13 residues. This sample is drawn from a study of blood T cell repertoires in COVID-19. Overall study context: There were acute and convalescent COVID-19 samples, and they came from the United States, Italy and Spain.

The participants were between roughly 18 and 100 years old and came from 24 US areas. Cohort placement rested on clinical history that participants reported themselves. The sequence came from a woman between 55 and 75 years old who had recovered from COVID-19. The chain has TRBV7-2 and TRBJ1-6; D not resolved. Sequencing was done on a sample of PBMCs or T cells enriched from blood (not recorded which). CDR3 protein: CASSLVMNSPLHF. The CDR3 bases are TGTGCCAGCAGCTTAGTAATGAATTCACCCCTCCACTTT.